Given below is one T cell receptor (beta chain) in context. The data were taken from a study of T cell responses to AZD1222 COVID-19 vaccine. Assay: immunoSEQ multiplex PCR; the TCRdb copy retains only in-frame clones and omits some. The table has 180,000 or so clones, 88% seen once. The CDR3 is made up of 15 amino acids. V lost 4 bases to trimming and J lost 7 bases, with 17 bases between them. In germline, CDR1 is MRHNA, CDR2 SNTAGT. This chain joins TRBV6-4 and TRBJ2-1, with D tentatively TRBD2 (7 bases). The sample here was peripheral blood, taken on day 0 of AZD1222 vaccination. This receptor was taken from an adult in good health. The CDR3 spells CASSGIGGAVNEQFF. The CDR3 region has the DNA TGTGCCAGCAGTGGGATTGGGGGGGCTGTGAATGAGCAGTTCTTC.